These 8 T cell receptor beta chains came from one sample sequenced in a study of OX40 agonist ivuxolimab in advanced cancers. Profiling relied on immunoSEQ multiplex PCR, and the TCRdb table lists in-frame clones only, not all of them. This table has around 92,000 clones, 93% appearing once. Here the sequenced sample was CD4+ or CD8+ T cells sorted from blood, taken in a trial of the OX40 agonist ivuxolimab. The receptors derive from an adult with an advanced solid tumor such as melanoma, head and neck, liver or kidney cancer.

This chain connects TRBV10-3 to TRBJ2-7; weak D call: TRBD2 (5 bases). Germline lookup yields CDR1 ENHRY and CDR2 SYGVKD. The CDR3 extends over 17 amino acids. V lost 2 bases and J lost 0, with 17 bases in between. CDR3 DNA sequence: TGTGCCATCAGTGAGAGGTCTGGAGGCGTGAGCTCCTACGAGCAGTACTTC. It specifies CAISERSGGVSSYEQYF.

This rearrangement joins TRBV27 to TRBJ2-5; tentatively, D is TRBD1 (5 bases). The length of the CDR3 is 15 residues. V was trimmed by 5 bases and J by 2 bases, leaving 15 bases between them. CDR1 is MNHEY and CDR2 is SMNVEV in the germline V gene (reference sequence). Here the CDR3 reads CASSPTRTNQETQYF. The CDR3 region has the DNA TGTGCCAGCAGTCCAACGAGGACAAATCAAGAGACCCAGTACTTC.

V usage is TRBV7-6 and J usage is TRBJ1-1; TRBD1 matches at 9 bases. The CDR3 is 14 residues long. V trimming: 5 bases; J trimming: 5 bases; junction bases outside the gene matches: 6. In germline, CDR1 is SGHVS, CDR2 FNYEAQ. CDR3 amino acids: CASSLDRGATEAFF. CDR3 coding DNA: TGTGCCAGCAGCCTGGACAGGGGAGCGACTGAAGCTTTCTTT.

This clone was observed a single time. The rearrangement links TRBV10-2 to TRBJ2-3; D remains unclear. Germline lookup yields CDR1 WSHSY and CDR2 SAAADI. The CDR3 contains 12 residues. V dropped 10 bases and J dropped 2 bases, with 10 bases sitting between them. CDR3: CATRPYTDTQYF. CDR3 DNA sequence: TGCGCCACCCGACCCTACACAGATACGCAGTATTTT.

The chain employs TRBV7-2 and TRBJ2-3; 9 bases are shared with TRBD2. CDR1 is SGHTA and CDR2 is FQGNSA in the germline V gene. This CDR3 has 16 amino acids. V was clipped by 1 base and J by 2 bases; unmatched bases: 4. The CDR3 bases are TGTGCCAGCAGCTTAGGCGGGGGGGTCCTCACAGATACGCAGTATTTT. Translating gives CASSLGGGVLTDTQYF.

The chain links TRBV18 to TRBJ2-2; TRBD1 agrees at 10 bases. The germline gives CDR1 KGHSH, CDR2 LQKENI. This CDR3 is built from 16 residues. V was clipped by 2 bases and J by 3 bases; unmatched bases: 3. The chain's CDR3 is CASSPRQGADTGELFF. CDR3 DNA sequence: TGTGCCAGCTCACCAAGACAGGGGGCGGACACCGGGGAGCTGTTTTTT.

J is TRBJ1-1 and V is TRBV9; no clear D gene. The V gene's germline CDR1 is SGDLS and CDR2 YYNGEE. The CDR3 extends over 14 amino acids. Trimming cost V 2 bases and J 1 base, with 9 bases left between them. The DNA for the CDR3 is TGTGCCAGCAGCGTCATCCCGGCGAACACTGAAGCTTTCTTT. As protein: CASSVIPANTEAFF.

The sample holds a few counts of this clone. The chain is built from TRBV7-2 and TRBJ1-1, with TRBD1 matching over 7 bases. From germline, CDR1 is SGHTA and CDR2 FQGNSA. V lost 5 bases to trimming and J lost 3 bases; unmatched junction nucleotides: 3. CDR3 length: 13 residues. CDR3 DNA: TGTGCCAGCAGCGGACAGGTGGACACTGAAGCTTTCTTT. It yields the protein CASSGQVDTEAFF.